This T cell receptor (beta chain) was retrieved from a study of blood T cell repertoires in COVID-19. Per the original methods: Amplified reference gene primers provided the basis for estimating nucleated cell counts. TCRdb's copy holds only in-frame clones and misses some; the assay was immunoSEQ multiplex PCR. That table supplies the V and J calls and clone size; D and trimming were determined from the DNA. The sample lists fewer than 150,000 clones, roughly four fifths occurring once. Sequenced material: peripheral blood. This TCR was sampled from a human donor in a cohort sampled during active COVID-19.

This CDR3 is CASSPILNSGNTIYF. CDR3 coding DNA: TGTGCCAGCTCACCTATTCTTAACTCTGGAAACACCATATATTTT. This chain connects TRBV18 to TRBJ1-3; no firm D call. Between the trimmed V and J ends, which lost 3 bases and 0 bases, there was a span of 9 bases. There are 15 residues in the CDR3. Germline assignment: CDR1 KGHSH and CDR2 LQKENI.